This note documents a single T cell receptor (beta chain) sequence. Its antigen is still unknown. RNA extraction and reverse transcription yielded cDNA as sequencing template. The table came from immunoSEQ multiplex PCR; TCRdb's copy has only in-frame clones and leaves some out. The sample holds approximately 210,000 clones; approximately 70% are singletons and the top ten take 1.2%. The treatment denotes: oral pan-JAK inhibitor, 5-10 mg twice daily. The data stem from a study of CD8+ T cells in alopecia areata. Findings and caveats of the study: Scalp and blood samples kept many expanded lesional clones throughout tofacitinib. Among the top 100, expanded CD8+ clones were significantly decreased by tofacitinib, as was scalp clonality.

V lost 1 base and J lost 3, with 7 bases in between. The CDR3 has 13 amino acids. The V gene's germline CDR1 is KGHSH and CDR2 LQKENI. V usage is TRBV18 and J usage is TRBJ2-7; D is unclear. This TCR came from a human donor with alopecia areata. The source material was CD4+ T cells sorted from blood, sampled around week 46, from a patient treated with tofacitinib. Here the CDR3 DNA reads TGTGCCAGCTCACCACAGGCCAACTACGAGCAGTACTTC. This gives the protein CASSPQANYEQYF.